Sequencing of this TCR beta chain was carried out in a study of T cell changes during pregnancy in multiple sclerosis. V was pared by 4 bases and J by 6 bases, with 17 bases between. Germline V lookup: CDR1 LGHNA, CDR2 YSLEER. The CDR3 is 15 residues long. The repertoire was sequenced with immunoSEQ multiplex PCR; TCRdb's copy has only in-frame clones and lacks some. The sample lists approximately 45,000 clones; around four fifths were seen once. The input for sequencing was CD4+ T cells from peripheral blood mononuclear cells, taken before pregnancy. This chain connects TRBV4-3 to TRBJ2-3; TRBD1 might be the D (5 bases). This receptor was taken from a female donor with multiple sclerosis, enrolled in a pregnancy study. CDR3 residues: CASSPELRGWDTQYF. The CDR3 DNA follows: TGCGCCAGCAGCCCAGAGCTAAGGGGTTGGGATACGCAGTATTTT.